Presented here are 19 T cell receptor beta chains from one specimen sequenced in a study of beta chain features in type 1 diabetes. Study-level points and caveats: In every one of the four CD4+ subsets, TCRB CDR3s were moderately but significantly shorter in Type 1 diabetes patients.

Their antigen targets remain unknown. Expressed TCRB transcripts were sequenced because the entire RNA isolate underwent reverse transcription. Using immunoSEQ multiplex PCR, the repertoire was profiled, and TCRdb retains in-frame clones only, with some absent. The sample shows 600,000 or so clones, over 11% of them seen only once. Sequenced sample: naive CD4+ T cells from blood. The receptors were sampled from a young man with type 1 diabetes.

In this sample, this clone turned up a few times. The rearrangement joins TRBV5-1 to TRBJ1-1; the D is unclear. The CDR3 is made up of 14 amino acids. Between the trimmed V and J ends, which lost 2 bases and 2 bases, there was a span of 10 bases. From germline, CDR1 is SGHRS and CDR2 YFSETQ. CDR3 loop: CASSLQPTNTEAFF. In DNA, the CDR3 is TGCGCCAGCAGCTTACAGCCTACAAACACTGAAGCTTTCTTT.

This clone was counted once. This chain joins TRBV5-4 and TRBJ2-5; 7 nucleotides line up with TRBD1. There are 15 residues in the CDR3. The V segment lost 3 bases and the J segment 5 bases; nucleotides outside the gene matches: 10. The V gene's germline CDR1 is SGHNT and CDR2 YYREEE (reference sequence). This CDR3 reads CASSSVQGSRETQYF. In DNA form, the CDR3 reads TGTGCCAGCAGCTCTGTACAGGGGAGTAGGGAGACCCAGTACTTC.

This clone was counted between two and nine times. V is TRBV6-5 and J is TRBJ2-5; TRBD1 aligns across 9 bases. V shed 6 bases and J 6 bases; nucleotides not matched to a gene: 11. The germline CDR1 and CDR2 sequences are MNHEY and SVGAGI. CDR3 length equals 15 residues. CDR3 sequence: CASRRPGTGQKTQYF. The CDR3, as DNA: TGTGCCAGCAGACGCCCCGGGACAGGGCAGAAGACCCAGTACTTC.

A few counts support this clone. The chain carries TRBV28 and TRBJ2-6, with 7 nucleotides matching TRBD1. J lost 2 bases, V lost 2 bases, and 0 bases had no gene match. The CDR3 totals 15 residues. CDR1 MDHEN and CDR2 SYDVKM come from the germline V gene. In nucleotides, the CDR3 is TGTGCCAGCAGTTTAGACAGGGCTGGGGCCAACGTCCTGACTTTC. Its protein product is CASSLDRAGANVLTF.

This clone has just a few counts. The J gene is TRBJ2-1, the V gene TRBV6-5; 8 positions agree with TRBD2. This CDR3 is 13 amino acids long. CDR1 is MNHEY, CDR2 SVGAGI, per germline. J lost 7 bases, V lost 4 bases, and 3 bases had no gene match. This CDR3 reads CASSWTSRNEQFF. CDR3 nucleotide sequence: TGTGCCAGCAGTTGGACTAGCAGGAATGAGCAGTTCTTC.

This clone was observed a handful of times. V and J are TRBV5-4 and TRBJ2-7; D not resolved. CDR3 length: 15 residues. From germline, CDR1 is SGHNT and CDR2 YYREEE (reference sequence). V was trimmed by 2 bases and J by 0 bases, leaving 12 bases between them. The CDR3 bases are TGTGCCAGCAGCTTTTGGGCCGCCAGCTCCTACGAGCAGTACTTC. Encoded protein: CASSFWAASSYEQYF.

This clone was seen a handful of times. V gene TRBV7-9 combines with J gene TRBJ2-5; D unresolved. The V end lost 2 bases, the J end lost 5 bases, and 15 bases lay between the germline ends. The length of the CDR3 is 15 residues. CDR1 is SEHNR and CDR2 is FQNEAQ in the germline V gene (reference sequence). CDR3 in DNA: TGTGCCAGCAGCTTATCACGGACGGGTAGGGAGACCCAGTACTTC. As protein: CASSLSRTGRETQYF.

This chain uses TRBV27 with TRBJ1-5; D not certain. The germline gives CDR1 MNHEY, CDR2 SMNVEV (reference sequence). V was cut by 4 bases and J by 0 bases, with 7 bases left in between. The CDR3 is made up of 14 amino acids. In nucleotides, the CDR3 is TGTGCCAGCAGTTCCCGGGATAGCAATCAGCCCCAGCATTTT. Translated: CASSSRDSNQPQHF.

The chain uses TRBV9 and TRBJ2-4, with D perhaps matching TRBD1 (7 bases). This CDR3 comprises 14 residues. The V end was cut by 6 bases, the J end by 6 bases, with 16 bases between. Germline CDR1 SGDLS, CDR2 YYNGEE. Here the CDR3 reads CASNEGAEGNIQYF. The CDR3 bases are TGTGCCAGCAATGAGGGGGCGGAGGGAAACATTCAGTACTTC.

This chain uses TRBV29-1 with TRBJ1-5; no firm D call. V dropped 6 bases and J dropped 8 bases, with 14 bases sitting between them. Germline V gene sequence: CDR1 SQVTM, CDR2 ANQGSEA. There are 12 residues in the CDR3. CDR3: CSVARFGEPQHF. The CDR3 DNA reads as TGCAGCGTCGCCCGGTTTGGGGAGCCCCAGCATTTT.

This clone has more than one count but fewer than ten. The chain combines TRBV5-4 with TRBJ2-1, with a tentative D call TRBD1 (5 bases). The CDR3 covers 15 residues. V was pared by 4 bases and J by 4 bases, with 15 bases between. Looked up from germline, CDR1 is SGHNT and CDR2 is YYREEE (reference sequence). The CDR3 coding sequence is TGTGCCAGCAGCCGAGACAGTCTAACTTACAATGAGCAGTTCTTC. It is translated as CASSRDSLTYNEQFF.

The V gene is TRBV30, the J gene TRBJ1-2; no definite D call. The CDR3 consists of 11 residues. V was shortened by 2 bases and J by 7 bases, with 8 bases between the two germline ends. Per germline, CDR1 GTSNPN and CDR2 SVGIG (reference sequence). The CDR3 reads CAWSSLVGYTF. The DNA for the CDR3 is TGTGCCTGGAGTTCTTTAGTTGGCTACACCTTC.

This rearrangement joins TRBV5-8 to TRBJ1-6; D call uncertain. CDR1 SGHTS and CDR2 YDEGEE come from the germline V gene. Trimming shortened V by 5 bases and J by 8 bases, and 14 bases separated the two germline ends. This CDR3 is built from 14 residues. The CDR3 coding sequence is TGTGCCAGCAGACGGGTGTCGGTCGATTCACCCCTCCACTTT. Encoded protein: CASRRVSVDSPLHF.

The CDR3 sequence: CAISERLLTDTQYF. Here the CDR3 DNA reads TGTGCCATCAGTGAGAGACTCTTAACAGATACGCAGTATTTT. The rearrangement links TRBV10-3 to TRBJ2-3; D uncertain. CDR3 length: 14 amino acids. Looked up from germline, CDR1 is ENHRY and CDR2 is SYGVKD. V lost 2 bases and J lost 3, with 9 bases in between.

This chain connects TRBV13 to TRBJ1-2, with D uncertain. CDR3 length: 13 residues. With 8 bases removed from V and 2 bases from J, the gap between germline ends came to 12 bases. Germline-derived CDR1 and CDR2 are PRHDT and FYEKMQ (reference sequence). CDR3 DNA sequence: TGTGCCAGCGGGCCGGGAGGCAACTATGGCTACACCTTC. Residues: CASGPGGNYGYTF.

This clone showed up just a few times. This chain links TRBV30 with TRBJ2-7, with a possible D match to TRBD1 (5 bases). V was shortened by 0 bases and J by 9 bases, with 9 bases between the two germline ends. CDR1 GTSNPN and CDR2 SVGIG come from the germline V gene (reference sequence). The CDR3 extends over 11 amino acids. CDR3 nucleotide sequence: TGTGCCTGGAGTGTCGACAGAATGCAGTACTTC. This gives the protein CAWSVDRMQYF.

A few counts support this clone. The rearrangement uses TRBV4-2 and TRBJ1-1, with D unresolved. This CDR3 has 14 amino acids. Per the germline V gene, CDR1 is LGHNA and CDR2 is YNFKEQ. Trimming cost V 6 bases and J 0 bases, with 11 bases left between them. CDR3 sequence (DNA): TGTGCCAGCAGTTCGGGGATGATGAACACTGAAGCTTTCTTT. It translates to CASSSGMMNTEAFF.

This clone was detected only a few times. The chain has TRBV11-2 and TRBJ2-3, with D perhaps matching TRBD2 (5 bases). Germline-derived CDR1 and CDR2 are SGHAT and FQNNGV. V lost 11 bases to trimming and J lost 3 bases, with 15 bases between them. This CDR3 has 13 residues. The CDR3 nucleotides read TGTGCCTTGGCAGCGGTGGGGACAGATACGCAGTATTTT. Translating gives CALAAVGTDTQYF.

The V gene is TRBV19, the J gene TRBJ2-3; 8 nucleotides agree with TRBD1. The germline CDR1 and CDR2 sequences are LNHDA and SQIVND (reference sequence). The CDR3 loop spans 16 amino acids. After removal of 5 bases from V and 1 base from J, the junction contained 8 bases not matched to a gene. The CDR3 bases are TGTGCCAGTAGTCCCGAGGGACAGGCACGCACAGATACGCAGTATTTT. It yields the protein CASSPEGQARTDTQYF.